This T cell receptor (beta chain) was sequenced during a study of blood T cell repertoires in COVID-19. Study summary: Samples came from the United States, Italy and Spain, spanning acute and convalescent COVID-19. T cells, B-cell-depleted T cells, or PBMCs provided the cDNA or gDNA that served as material.

Germline assignment: CDR1 SGHVS and CDR2 FQNEAQ. This CDR3 has 15 residues. Losses at the gene ends were 3 bases for V and 4 bases for J; bases not matched to a gene: 3. Per the original methods: For nucleated cells, counts were estimated from reference gene primer amplification. Data came from immunoSEQ multiplex PCR; TCRdb stores just in-frame clones and leaves some out. That table furnishes V, J and clone size, whereas the DNA furnished D and trimming. The sample includes around 450,000 clones, around 89% of them seen just once. This TCR was recovered from a woman between 25 and 40 years old with acute or convalescent COVID-19. The chain has TRBV7-8 and TRBJ1-6; 7 nucleotides line up with TRBD1. Specimen: peripheral blood. The CDR3 is CASSLPGQYNSPLHF. The CDR3 nucleotides read TGTGCCAGCAGCTTGCCGGGACAGTATAATTCACCCCTCCACTTT.